Sequencing of this TCR beta chain was carried out in a study of T cells expressing NK-cell markers. Study conclusions and caveats: As a fraction of CD8+ T cells, dominant NKG2C+ clonotypes reached about 1.0-8% in six donors.

Remarks on this clonotype: Antigen: not known.

The CDR3 loop spans 14 amino acids. Making the TCR beta cDNA relied on 5'RACE template switching with UMIs. TCRdb re-called the 5' RACE reads, yielding one record per CDR3 amino acid sequence without DNA. The sample table includes roughly 390,000 distinct CDR3 sequences. The sample consisted of blood T cells: a sorted CD56 or NKG2C T cell subset, CD4+ or CD8+ T cells, or bulk PBMC T cells (not recorded which). This chain joins TRBV12-3 or TRBV12-4 and TRBJ2-1; TCRdb returns TRBD1, unconfirmable since there is no DNA. This sequence originates from a woman aged 50 to 60 in good health. CDR3 amino acids: CASTERDNTNEQFF.